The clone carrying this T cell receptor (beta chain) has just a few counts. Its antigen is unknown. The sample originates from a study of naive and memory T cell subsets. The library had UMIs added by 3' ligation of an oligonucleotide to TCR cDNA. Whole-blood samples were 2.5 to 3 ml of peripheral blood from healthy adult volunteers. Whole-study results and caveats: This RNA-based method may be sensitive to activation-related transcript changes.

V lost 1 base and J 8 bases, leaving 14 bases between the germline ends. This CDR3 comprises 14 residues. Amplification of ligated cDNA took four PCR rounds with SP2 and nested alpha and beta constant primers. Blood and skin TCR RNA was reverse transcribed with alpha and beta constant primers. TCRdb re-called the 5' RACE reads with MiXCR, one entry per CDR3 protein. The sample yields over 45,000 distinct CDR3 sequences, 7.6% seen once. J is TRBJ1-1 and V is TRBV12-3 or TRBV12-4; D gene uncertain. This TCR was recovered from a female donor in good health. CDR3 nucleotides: TGTGCCAGCAGTTTAGATGCCCAAGCGACGGAAGCTTTCTTT. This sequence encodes CASSLDAQATEAFF.